Each of the 8 T cell receptor beta chains below was sequenced from the same sample in a study of blood T cell repertoires in COVID-19. The method was immunoSEQ multiplex PCR; TCRdb's version includes in-frame clones alone and lacks a portion of them. The table has about 130,000 clones, under 95% seen once; the top ten hold around 3.6%. Sequenced sample: peripheral blood. The source is a man in his fifties or sixties with active COVID-19.

The chain recombines TRBV12-1 with TRBJ2-5; the table's D call, TRBD2, has no DNA check behind it. TRBV12-1 is a pseudogene segment. The CDR3 is made up of 15 amino acids. The CDR3 DNA reads as TGTGCCAGCAGCTTTCAGCGGGGGCCTGAAGAGACCCAGTACTTC. It encodes CASSFQRGPEETQYF.

The V call is TRBV2, the J call TRBJ1-2; 7 nucleotides line up with TRBD1. Germline V lookup: CDR1 SNHLY, CDR2 FYNNEI. This CDR3 has 14 residues. V was clipped by 5 bases and J by 2 bases; unmatched bases: 5. The CDR3 reads CASSLGQSNYGYTF. The CDR3 coding sequence is TGTGCCAGCAGTTTGGGACAGTCGAACTATGGCTACACCTTC.

This clone has just a few counts. The rearrangement links TRBV2 to TRBJ2-6; 8 bases match TRBD1. This CDR3 is 16 amino acids long. V lost 9 bases and J lost 0; bases outside the gene matches: 7. Germline values: CDR1 SNHLY, CDR2 FYNNEI. The CDR3 bases are TGTGCCAGGGACAGGGAGGTCCTCTCTGGGGCCAACGTCCTGACTTTC. Its translation: CARDREVLSGANVLTF.

The chain combines TRBV9 with TRBJ2-3; 13 bases are a match to TRBD2. The germline CDR1 and CDR2 sequences are SGDLS and YYNGEE. CDR3 length equals 16 residues. V gave up 6 bases and J gave up 2 bases; unmatched junction bases: 6. CDR3 DNA: TGTGCCAGCAACCCGGGACTAGCGGGATTCACAGATACGCAGTATTTT. Translating gives CASNPGLAGFTDTQYF. Full variable domain (remainder filled in from reference TRBV9 and TRBJ2-3): DSGVTQTPKHLITATGQRVTLRCSPRSGDLSVYWYQQSLDQGLQFLIQYYNGEERAKGNILERFSAQQFPDLHSELNLSSLELGDSALYFCASNPGLAGFTDTQYFGPGTRLTVL.

The rearrangement links TRBV5-1 to TRBJ1-4; D not certain. The V end lost 2 bases, the J end lost 3 bases, and 23 bases lay between the germline ends. The CDR3 spans 19 residues. CDR1 is SGHRS, CDR2 YFSETQ, per germline. CDR3 DNA: TGCGCCAGCAGCTTTGACGTGCGGGGATCCTCGGTGGCTAATGAAAAACTGTTTTTT. It yields the protein CASSFDVRGSSVANEKLFF.

J is TRBJ1-2 and V is TRBV15; D is uncertain. Germline assignment: CDR1 LNHNV and CDR2 YYDKDF (reference sequence). V was shortened by 0 bases and J by 6 bases, with 8 bases between the two germline ends. The CDR3 runs to 13 residues. The CDR3 spells CATSRDPGDGYTF. The CDR3 bases are TGTGCCACCAGCAGAGATCCTGGAGATGGCTACACCTTC.

This clone was found a few times. The V and J genes are TRBV4-1 and TRBJ2-6, with D perhaps TRBD1 (6 bases). CDR1 and CDR2 (germline): MGHRA, YSYEKL. The CDR3 loop spans 20 amino acids. The germline V and J ends were trimmed by 4 bases and 0 bases, with 22 bases remaining between them. The chain's CDR3 is CASSPSGGPAGDSGANVLTF. The CDR3, as DNA: TGCGCCAGCAGCCCTTCCGGCGGGCCGGCAGGGGACTCTGGGGCCAACGTCCTGACTTTC.

The chain has TRBV12-1 and TRBJ2-1; the table names TRBD2, a call not compared with the DNA. TRBV12-1 is designated a pseudogene. The CDR3 has 20 residues. The CDR3 DNA is TGTGCCAGCAGCTTCAGATCGGGACTAGCGGAAACCAGCTCCTACAATGAGCAGTTCTTC. Translating gives CASSFRSGLAETSSYNEQFF.